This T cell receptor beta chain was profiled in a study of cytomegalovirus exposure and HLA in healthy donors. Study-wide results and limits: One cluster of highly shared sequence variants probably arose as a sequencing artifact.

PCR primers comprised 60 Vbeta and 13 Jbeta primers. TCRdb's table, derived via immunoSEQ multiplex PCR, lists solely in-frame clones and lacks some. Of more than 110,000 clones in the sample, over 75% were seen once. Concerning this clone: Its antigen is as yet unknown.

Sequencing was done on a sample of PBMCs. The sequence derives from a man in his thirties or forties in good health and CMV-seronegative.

The CDR3: CASSSGRNTEAFF. The CDR3 DNA follows: TGCGCCAGCAGCAGCGGACGAAACACTGAAGCTTTCTTT. The V call is TRBV5-1, the J call TRBJ1-1; D is unclear. Germline lookup yields CDR1 SGHRS and CDR2 YFSETQ. The V gene lost 4 bases and the J gene lost 2 bases, with 9 bases spanning the gap. This CDR3 comprises 13 residues.